This TCR beta chain was recorded in a study of T cell repertoires in ileal Crohn's disease. The overall study: Every patient was operated on for stricturing (roughly 60%) or penetrating (39%) complications. Thiopurines (around eleven) or anti-TNF agents (around 17) were given postoperatively to about half.

Using immunoSEQ multiplex PCR, the repertoire was profiled, and TCRdb retains in-frame clones only, with some absent. Found here are about 62,000 clones, about 89% of them singletons; the top ten hold roughly 1.9%. Findings and limits, study-wide: Active smokers at surgery had more clonal expansions than non-smokers. Mucosal expansions were suggested to be mainly CD8 T cells.

As to time point: neoterminal ileum biopsy at postoperative endoscopy, about 6 months after surgery. In this sample, this clone turned up once. The antigen is unknown. The CDR3 consists of 15 residues. Germline CDR1 reads MNHEY; CDR2 reads SVGAGI. Trimming took off 5 bases at V and 2 bases at J, with 15 bases between the two ends. The chain is built from TRBV6-5 and TRBJ1-1; perhaps TRBD1 as D (6 bases). This TCR was sampled from an adult with Crohn's disease. The sequenced sample consisted of ileal tissue. In DNA form, the CDR3 reads TGTGCCAGCAGTCGTAGACAGGCTCTAAACACTGAAGCTTTCTTT. Translated: CASSRRQALNTEAFF.